This TCR beta chain comes out of a study of T cells after yellow fever vaccination. Looking at the study overall: Where fractions had low cell numbers, libraries were prepared from them with the SMART-Seq v4 Ultra Low Input RNA kit.

The germline CDR1 and CDR2 sequences are LGHNA and YSLEER. V lost 0 bases and J lost 4; bases outside the gene matches: 6. CDR3 size: 16 residues. TCRdb reprocessed the 5' RACE reads with MiXCR, giving one entry per CDR3 protein. The repertoire holds 150,000 to 200,000 distinct CDR3 sequences, 9.5% to 11% seen once, with 35% to 40% in the top ten. The chain has TRBV4-3 and TRBJ1-5; 7 positions match TRBD1. The sequence was obtained from a man aged 18 to 35 who received the YFV17D yellow fever vaccine. The sample was CD8+ T cells sorted from PBMCs, taken 15 days after the yellow fever booster vaccination. In DNA, the CDR3 is TGCGCCAGCAGCCAAGATGGTGGGACAGAGAATCAGCCCCAGCATTTT. This gives the protein CASSQDGGTENQPQHF.